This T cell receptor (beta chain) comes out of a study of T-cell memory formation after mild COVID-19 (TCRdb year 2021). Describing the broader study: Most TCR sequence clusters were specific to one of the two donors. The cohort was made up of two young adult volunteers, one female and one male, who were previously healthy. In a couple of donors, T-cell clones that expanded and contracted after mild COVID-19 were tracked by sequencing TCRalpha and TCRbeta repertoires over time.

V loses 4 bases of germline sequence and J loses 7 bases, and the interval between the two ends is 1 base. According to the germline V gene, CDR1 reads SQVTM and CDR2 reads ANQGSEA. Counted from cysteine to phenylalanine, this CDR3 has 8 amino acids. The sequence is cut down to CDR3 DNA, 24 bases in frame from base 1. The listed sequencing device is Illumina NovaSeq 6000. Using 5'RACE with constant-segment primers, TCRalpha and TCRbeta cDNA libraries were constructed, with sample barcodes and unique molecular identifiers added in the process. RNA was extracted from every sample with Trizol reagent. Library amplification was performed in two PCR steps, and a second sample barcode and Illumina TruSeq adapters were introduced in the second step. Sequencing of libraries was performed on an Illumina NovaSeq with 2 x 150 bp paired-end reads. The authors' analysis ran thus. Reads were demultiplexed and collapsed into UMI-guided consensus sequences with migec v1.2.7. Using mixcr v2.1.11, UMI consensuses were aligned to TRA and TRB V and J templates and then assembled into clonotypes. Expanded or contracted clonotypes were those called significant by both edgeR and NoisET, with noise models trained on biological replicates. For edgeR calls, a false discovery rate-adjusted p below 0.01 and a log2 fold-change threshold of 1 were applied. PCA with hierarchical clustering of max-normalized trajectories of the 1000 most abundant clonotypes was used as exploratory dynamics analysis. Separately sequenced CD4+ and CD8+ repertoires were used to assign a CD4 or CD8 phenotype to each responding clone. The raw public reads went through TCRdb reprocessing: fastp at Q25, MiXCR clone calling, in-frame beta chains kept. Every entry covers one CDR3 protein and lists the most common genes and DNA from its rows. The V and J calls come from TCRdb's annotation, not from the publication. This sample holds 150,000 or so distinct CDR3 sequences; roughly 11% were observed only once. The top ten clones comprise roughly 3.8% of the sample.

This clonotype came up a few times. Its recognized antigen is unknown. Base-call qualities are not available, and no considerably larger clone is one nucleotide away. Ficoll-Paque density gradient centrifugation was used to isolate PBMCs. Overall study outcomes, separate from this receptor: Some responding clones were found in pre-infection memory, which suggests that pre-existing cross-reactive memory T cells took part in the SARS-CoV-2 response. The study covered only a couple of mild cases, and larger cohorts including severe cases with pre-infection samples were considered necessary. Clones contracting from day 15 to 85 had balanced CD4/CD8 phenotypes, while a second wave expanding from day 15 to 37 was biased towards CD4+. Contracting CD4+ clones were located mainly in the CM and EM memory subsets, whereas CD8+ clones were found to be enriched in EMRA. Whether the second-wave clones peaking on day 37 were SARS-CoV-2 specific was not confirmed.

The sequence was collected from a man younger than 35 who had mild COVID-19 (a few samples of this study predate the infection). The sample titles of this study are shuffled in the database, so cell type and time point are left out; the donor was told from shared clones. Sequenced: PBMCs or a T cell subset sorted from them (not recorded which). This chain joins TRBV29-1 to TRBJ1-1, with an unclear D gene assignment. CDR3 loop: CSVGEAFF. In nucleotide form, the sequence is TGCAGCGTTGGTGAAGCTTTCTTT.